The clone carrying this T cell receptor (beta chain) has only one observation. What it binds is not known. Researchers ran the PCR with 60 Vbeta and 13 Jbeta primers. Only in-frame clones appear in the TCRdb table, and some are missing; sequencing was by immunoSEQ multiplex PCR. This sample yields about 160,000 clones, of which approximately 81% are seen a single time; roughly 2.1% belongs to the top ten. Germline assignment: CDR1 SGHDN and CDR2 FVKESK. The CDR3 is 16 residues long. Trimming removed 4 bases from V and 1 base from J; junction bases left unmatched: 6. The sample belongs to a study of cytomegalovirus exposure and HLA in healthy donors. Unrecorded immune exposure was likely among donors, who were nominally healthy when sampled. Whole-study findings and limits: An ancestry cluster, one associated with Asian ancestry, reportedly showed fewer N-insertions than the approximately 670-donor mean in a later analysis. A missense DCLRE1C variant was associated with V- and J-gene trimming of TCR beta chains in a later analysis, and an independent cohort replicated the association.

V gene TRBV14 combines with J gene TRBJ1-1; 10 bases map to TRBD1. This TCR was sampled from a young man in good health and CMV-seropositive. Specimen: PBMCs. The CDR3 coding sequence is TGTGCCAGCAGCCGGGGGACAGGGGTTAAGAACACTGAAGCTTTCTTT. Its translation is CASSRGTGVKNTEAFF.